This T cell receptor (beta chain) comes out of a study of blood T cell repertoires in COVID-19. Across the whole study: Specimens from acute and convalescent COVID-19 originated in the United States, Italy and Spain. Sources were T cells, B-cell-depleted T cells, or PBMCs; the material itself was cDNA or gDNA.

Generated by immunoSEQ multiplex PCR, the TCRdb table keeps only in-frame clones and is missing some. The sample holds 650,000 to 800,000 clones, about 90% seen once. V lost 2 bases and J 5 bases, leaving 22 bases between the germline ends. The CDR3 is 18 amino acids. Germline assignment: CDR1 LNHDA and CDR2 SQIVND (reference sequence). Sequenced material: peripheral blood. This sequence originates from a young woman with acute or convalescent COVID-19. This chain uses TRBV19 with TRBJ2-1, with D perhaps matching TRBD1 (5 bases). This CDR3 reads CASSIIFHRISTNNEQFF. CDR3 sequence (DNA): TGTGCCAGTAGTATAATTTTTCACAGGATCTCCACGAACAATGAGCAGTTCTTC.